A selection of T cell receptor beta chains follows, all from one sample in a study of identical twins. TCRdb recomputed calls from the 5' RACE reads with MiXCR, one row per CDR3 protein. Of roughly 260,000 distinct CDR3 sequences detected, around 15% appear once; the ten largest clones hold approximately 9.3%. The sample was memory (CD45RO+) T cells sorted from blood. These receptors were taken from a woman in her late teens or twenties in good health. The CDR3 runs from the conserved cysteine through the conserved F or W. D genes are given only for firm matches. Size values are once, few and many counts, or a class for expanded clones, and some rows have none.

CDR3 DNA: TGTGCCAGCAGTCTCCAGGGATCGGAGGAGACCCAGTACTTC
CDR3 protein: CASSLQGSEETQYF
J gene: TRBJ2-5
V gene: TRBV12-3/TRBV12-4
D gene: NA
clone size: many

CDR3 DNA: TGTGCCAGCAGCTTAGGGGCGGGAGGGTTCACCGGGGAGCTGTTTTTT
CDR3 protein: CASSLGAGGFTGELFF
J gene: TRBJ2-2
V gene: TRBV11-2
D gene: TRBD2
clone size: NA

CDR3 DNA: TGCAGTGCTAGCCGTGGACAGGGCAGTGAAAAACTGTTTTTT
CDR3 protein: CSASRGQGSEKLFF
J gene: TRBJ1-4
V gene: TRBV20-1
D gene: TRBD1
clone size: many

CDR3 DNA: TGTGCCAGCAGCTTAGTCGACAAAGCTAACTATGGCTACACCTTC
CDR3 protein: CASSLVDKANYGYTF
J gene: TRBJ1-2
V gene: TRBV7-9
D gene: NA
clone size: NA

CDR3 DNA: TGCAGTGCTACCTTGGACAGGGTTCCCTACGAGCAGTACTTC
CDR3 protein: CSATLDRVPYEQYF
J gene: TRBJ2-7
V gene: TRBV20-1
D gene: TRBD1
clone size: few

CDR3 DNA: TGTGCCAGTAGTCCCCGACCGGGACAGGCCTATCCCCCCCTCCACTTT
CDR3 protein: CASSPRPGQAYPPLHF
J gene: TRBJ1-6
V gene: TRBV19
D gene: TRBD1
clone size: NA

CDR3 DNA: TGTGCCAGCAGCTTCGGGCACAACTATGGCTACACCTTC
CDR3 protein: CASSFGHNYGYTF
J gene: TRBJ1-2
V gene: TRBV5-4
D gene: NA
clone size: NA

CDR3 DNA: TGTGCCAGCAGCTCCACAAAAGACAGGGGGCCCGCCGGGACGCAGTATTTT
CDR3 protein: CASSSTKDRGPAGTQYF
J gene: TRBJ2-3
V gene: TRBV7-3
D gene: TRBD1
clone size: NA

CDR3 DNA: TGTGCCAGCAGCTTAGGGCTTTCGGGTACGCAGTATTTT
CDR3 protein: CASSLGLSGTQYF
J gene: TRBJ2-3
V gene: TRBV11-2
D gene: NA
clone size: few

CDR3 DNA: TGCGCCAGCAGCTTCGGTAGGGGGCGCACAGATACGCAGTATTTT
CDR3 protein: CASSFGRGRTDTQYF
J gene: TRBJ2-3
V gene: TRBV5-1
D gene: TRBD1
clone size: NA

CDR3 DNA: TGTGCCAGCAGCCTCCTAGGGATGAACACTGAAGCTTTCTTT
CDR3 protein: CASSLLGMNTEAFF
J gene: TRBJ1-1
V gene: TRBV5-5
D gene: NA
clone size: NA

CDR3 DNA: TGTGCCTCCCGGGACACCACCTACGAGCAGTACTTC
CDR3 protein: CASRDTTYEQYF
J gene: TRBJ2-7
V gene: TRBV30
D gene: NA
clone size: NA

CDR3 DNA: TGTGCCAGCAGCCCTATCGATAGCAATCAGCCCCAGCATTTT
CDR3 protein: CASSPIDSNQPQHF
J gene: TRBJ1-5
V gene: TRBV11-2
D gene: NA
clone size: few

CDR3 DNA: TGTGCCATCAGAGGACAGGGAGACACGGCTGGAAACACCATATATTTT
CDR3 protein: CAIRGQGDTAGNTIYF
J gene: TRBJ1-3
V gene: TRBV10-3
D gene: TRBD1
clone size: NA

CDR3 DNA: TGTGCCAGCAGAACAGGGGTAGAGACCCAGTACTTC
CDR3 protein: CASRTGVETQYF
J gene: TRBJ2-5
V gene: TRBV12-3/TRBV12-4
D gene: TRBD1
clone size: many

CDR3 DNA: TGCAGTGCTAGTAACAGGGGGCTAGAGACCCAGTACTTC
CDR3 protein: CSASNRGLETQYF
J gene: TRBJ2-5
V gene: TRBV20-1
D gene: TRBD1
clone size: NA

CDR3 DNA: TGTGCCAGCAGCTTAGACCTTGGAGGGAGCCATGGCTACACCTTC
CDR3 protein: CASSLDLGGSHGYTF
J gene: TRBJ1-2
V gene: TRBV7-9
D gene: NA
clone size: NA

CDR3 DNA: TGTGCCAGCAGCTTTATGGGGGAGCAGTACTTC
CDR3 protein: CASSFMGEQYF
J gene: TRBJ2-7
V gene: TRBV7-2
D gene: NA
clone size: NA

CDR3 DNA: TGCGCCAGCAGCTTGGGAGCTAATCGCGGAGATACGCAGTATTTT
CDR3 protein: CASSLGANRGDTQYF
J gene: TRBJ2-3
V gene: TRBV5-1
D gene: NA
clone size: few

CDR3 DNA: TGTGCCAGCTCACTAACGGACAGCGTATCTTCACCCCTCCACTTT
CDR3 protein: CASSLTDSVSSPLHF
J gene: TRBJ1-6
V gene: TRBV18
D gene: NA
clone size: NA

CDR3 DNA: TGTGCCAGCAGTTTAGCGCTCACTGGGGCCAACGTCCTGACTTTC
CDR3 protein: CASSLALTGANVLTF
J gene: TRBJ2-6
V gene: TRBV12-3/TRBV12-4
D gene: NA
clone size: NA

CDR3 DNA: TGTGCCTGGGGCGGGAACGGCAATGAAAAACTGTTTTTT
CDR3 protein: CAWGGNGNEKLFF
J gene: TRBJ1-4
V gene: TRBV2
D gene: NA
clone size: NA

CDR3 DNA: TGCAGCGTCTCGTCCAGCGGGTTCTCAGATACGCAGTATTTT
CDR3 protein: CSVSSSGFSDTQYF
J gene: TRBJ2-3
V gene: TRBV29-1
D gene: NA
clone size: NA

CDR3 DNA: TGTGCCAGCAGCGCCCCCCGGGGGGAATACACAGATACGCAGTATTTT
CDR3 protein: CASSAPRGEYTDTQYF
J gene: TRBJ2-3
V gene: TRBV9
D gene: TRBD2
clone size: few

CDR3 DNA: TGCAGTGCTAGAGATCGGGACTATAGGGGTGAGCAGTTCTTC
CDR3 protein: CSARDRDYRGEQFF
J gene: TRBJ2-1
V gene: TRBV20-1
D gene: TRBD2
clone size: few

CDR3 DNA: TGTGCCAGCAGTTTACCAGGGGTGGGGGTCGATGAGCAGTTCTTC
CDR3 protein: CASSLPGVGVDEQFF
J gene: TRBJ2-1
V gene: TRBV12-3/TRBV12-4
D gene: NA
clone size: NA

CDR3 DNA: TGCAGTGCTAGAGGGACTAGCGGGGGAGAGACCCAGTACTTC
CDR3 protein: CSARGTSGGETQYF
J gene: TRBJ2-5
V gene: TRBV20-1
D gene: TRBD2
clone size: few

CDR3 DNA: TGTGCCAGCAGTTCGACTAGCGGGCTTTCCTACGAGCAGTACTTC
CDR3 protein: CASSSTSGLSYEQYF
J gene: TRBJ2-7
V gene: TRBV7-2
D gene: TRBD2
clone size: few

CDR3 DNA: TGTGCCAGCAGTGAATTCGGGCGGGGATCACCCCTCCACTTT
CDR3 protein: CASSEFGRGSPLHF
J gene: TRBJ1-6
V gene: TRBV25-1
D gene: NA
clone size: few

CDR3 DNA: TGTGCCAGCTCACCATTCCTGGGCGATGAGCAGTACTTC
CDR3 protein: CASSPFLGDEQYF
J gene: TRBJ2-7
V gene: TRBV18
D gene: NA
clone size: NA

CDR3 DNA: TGTGCCAGCAGTCCTGGACGGGTCTACTATGGCTACACCTTC
CDR3 protein: CASSPGRVYYGYTF
J gene: TRBJ1-2
V gene: TRBV6-1
D gene: NA
clone size: NA

CDR3 DNA: TGTGCCAGCAGTATCCAAGAGACCCAGTACTTC
CDR3 protein: CASSIQETQYF
J gene: TRBJ2-5
V gene: TRBV12-3/TRBV12-4
D gene: NA
clone size: many

CDR3 DNA: TGTGCCAGCAGCTTATCCCAAAGCTCAGGGAGGCAGTACTTC
CDR3 protein: CASSLSQSSGRQYF
J gene: TRBJ2-7
V gene: TRBV7-9
D gene: NA
clone size: few

CDR3 DNA: TGTGCCAGCAGTTTACAGGGACTAGCGGGAGGTCCCGAGCAGTACTTC
CDR3 protein: CASSLQGLAGGPEQYF
J gene: TRBJ2-7
V gene: TRBV12-3/TRBV12-4
D gene: TRBD2
clone size: many

CDR3 DNA: TGCGCCTCCTCGACTAGCTTGGAGACCCAGTACTTC
CDR3 protein: CASSTSLETQYF
J gene: TRBJ2-5
V gene: TRBV5-1
D gene: TRBD2
clone size: few

CDR3 DNA: TGTGCCAGCAGCTTAGGGGGACAGGGTGAGACCCAGTACTTC
CDR3 protein: CASSLGGQGETQYF
J gene: TRBJ2-5
V gene: TRBV7-7
D gene: TRBD1
clone size: many

CDR3 DNA: TGCGCCAGCACCCACGGGACCTCCACAGATACGCAGTATTTT
CDR3 protein: CASTHGTSTDTQYF
J gene: TRBJ2-3
V gene: TRBV5-1
D gene: NA
clone size: few

CDR3 DNA: TGCAGTGCTTCCTGGACTAGCGGGGGGACCACAGATACGCAGTATTTT
CDR3 protein: CSASWTSGGTTDTQYF
J gene: TRBJ2-3
V gene: TRBV20-1
D gene: TRBD2
clone size: once

CDR3 DNA: TGCGCCAGCAGCTTGGCGAGTGGAGAGACCCAGTACTTC
CDR3 protein: CASSLASGETQYF
J gene: TRBJ2-5
V gene: TRBV5-1
D gene: NA
clone size: NA

CDR3 DNA: TGTGCCAGCACCCCGGGACACATTCAGTACTTC
CDR3 protein: CASTPGHIQYF
J gene: TRBJ2-4
V gene: TRBV12-3/TRBV12-4
D gene: NA
clone size: NA

CDR3 DNA: TGTGCCAGCAGCAAACGTTGGACAGGGGGAAATGGGTTGGAGACCCAGTACTTC
CDR3 protein: CASSKRWTGGNGLETQYF
J gene: TRBJ2-5
V gene: TRBV21-1
D gene: NA
clone size: few

CDR3 DNA: TGCAGTGCTAGGTGGGGGGGCCCGGGGAATGAGCAGTTCTTC
CDR3 protein: CSARWGGPGNEQFF
J gene: TRBJ2-1
V gene: TRBV20-1
D gene: NA
clone size: many

CDR3 DNA: TGTGCCAGCAGACCGGGACAGGGGCGGGGGGATAGAAACGAGCAGTTCTTC
CDR3 protein: CASRPGQGRGDRNEQFF
J gene: TRBJ2-1
V gene: TRBV11-2
D gene: TRBD1
clone size: NA

CDR3 DNA: TGCAGTGCTAGGGGACACACGGAGAACACTGAAGCTTTCTTT
CDR3 protein: CSARGHTENTEAFF
J gene: TRBJ1-1
V gene: TRBV20-1
D gene: NA
clone size: NA

CDR3 DNA: TGCGCCAGCAGCTTGGGACCCGCGCGGGGCGACACCGGGGAGCTGTTTTTT
CDR3 protein: CASSLGPARGDTGELFF
J gene: TRBJ2-2
V gene: TRBV5-1
D gene: NA
clone size: few

CDR3 DNA: TGTGCCAGCAAGGGACTAGCGGGATCCGAGCAGTACTTC
CDR3 protein: CASKGLAGSEQYF
J gene: TRBJ2-7
V gene: TRBV6-2/TRBV6-3
D gene: TRBD2
clone size: few

CDR3 DNA: TGTGCCAGCAGCTTGGATGAAGGGACAGCCCAGACCCAGTACTTC
CDR3 protein: CASSLDEGTAQTQYF
J gene: TRBJ2-5
V gene: TRBV11-3
D gene: TRBD1
clone size: many

CDR3 DNA: TGTGCCATCAGTGAGTCATGGTTAGGATCTCGTCACGATGAGCAGTTCTTC
CDR3 protein: CAISESWLGSRHDEQFF
J gene: TRBJ2-1
V gene: TRBV10-3
D gene: NA
clone size: NA